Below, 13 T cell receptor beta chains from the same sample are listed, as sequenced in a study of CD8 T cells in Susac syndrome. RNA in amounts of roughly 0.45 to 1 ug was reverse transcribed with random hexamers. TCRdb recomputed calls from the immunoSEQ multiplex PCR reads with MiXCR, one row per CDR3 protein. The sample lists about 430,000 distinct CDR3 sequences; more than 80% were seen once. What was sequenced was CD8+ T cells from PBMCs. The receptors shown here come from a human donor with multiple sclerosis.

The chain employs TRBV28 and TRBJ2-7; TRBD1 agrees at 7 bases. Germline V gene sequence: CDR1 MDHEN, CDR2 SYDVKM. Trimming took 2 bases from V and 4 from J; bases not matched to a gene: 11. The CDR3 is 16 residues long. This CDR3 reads CASSLNPRDSLYEQYF. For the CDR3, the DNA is TGTGCCAGCAGTTTAAACCCCCGGGACAGCCTTTACGAGCAGTACTTC.

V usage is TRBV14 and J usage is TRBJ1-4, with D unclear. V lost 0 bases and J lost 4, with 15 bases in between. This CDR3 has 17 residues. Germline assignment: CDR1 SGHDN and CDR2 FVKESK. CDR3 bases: TGTGCCAGCAGCCAAGATGACAACGTTGCGGATAATGAAAAACTGTTTTTT. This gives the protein CASSQDDNVADNEKLFF.

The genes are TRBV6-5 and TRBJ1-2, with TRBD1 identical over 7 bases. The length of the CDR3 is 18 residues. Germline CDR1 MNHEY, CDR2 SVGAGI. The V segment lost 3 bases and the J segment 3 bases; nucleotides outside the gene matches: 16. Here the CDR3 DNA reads TGTGCCAGCAGTTATAACGCGTTGGGGGGCGGGACAGACTATGGCTACACCTTC. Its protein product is CASSYNALGGGTDYGYTF.

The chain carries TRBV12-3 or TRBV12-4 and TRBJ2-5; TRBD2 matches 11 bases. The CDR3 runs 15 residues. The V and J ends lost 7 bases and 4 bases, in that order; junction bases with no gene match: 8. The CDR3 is CASTASGGRGETQYF. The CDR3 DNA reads TGTGCCAGCACCGCTAGCGGGGGGAGGGGAGAGACCCAGTACTTC.

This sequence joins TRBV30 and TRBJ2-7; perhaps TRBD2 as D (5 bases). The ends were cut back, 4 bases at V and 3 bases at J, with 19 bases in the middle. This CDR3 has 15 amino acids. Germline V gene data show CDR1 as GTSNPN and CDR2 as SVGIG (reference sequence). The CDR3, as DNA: TGTGCCTGGACCTCAGTCAGGACTGGGCGCTACGAGCAGTACTTC. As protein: CAWTSVRTGRYEQYF.

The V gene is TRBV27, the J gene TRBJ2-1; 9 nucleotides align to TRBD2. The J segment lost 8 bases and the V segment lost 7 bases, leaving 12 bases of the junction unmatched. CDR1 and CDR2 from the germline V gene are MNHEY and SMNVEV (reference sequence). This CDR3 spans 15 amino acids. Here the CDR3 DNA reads TGTGCCAGCACTTGGAGTAGCGGGAGTCTTGATGAGCAGTTCTTC. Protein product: CASTWSSGSLDEQFF.

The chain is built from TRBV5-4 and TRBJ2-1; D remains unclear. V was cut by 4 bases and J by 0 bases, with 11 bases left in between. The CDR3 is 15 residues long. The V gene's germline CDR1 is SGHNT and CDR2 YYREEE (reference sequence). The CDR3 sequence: CASSHSRSSYNEQFF. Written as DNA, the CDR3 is TGTGCCAGCAGCCATAGCAGAAGCTCCTACAATGAGCAGTTCTTC.

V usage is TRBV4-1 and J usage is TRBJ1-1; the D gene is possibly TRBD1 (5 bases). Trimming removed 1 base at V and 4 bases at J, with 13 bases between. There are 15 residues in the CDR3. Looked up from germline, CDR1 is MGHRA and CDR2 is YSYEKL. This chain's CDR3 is CASSQGAGTSTEAFF. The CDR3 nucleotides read TGCGCCAGCAGCCAAGGGGCAGGGACGAGCACTGAAGCTTTCTTT.

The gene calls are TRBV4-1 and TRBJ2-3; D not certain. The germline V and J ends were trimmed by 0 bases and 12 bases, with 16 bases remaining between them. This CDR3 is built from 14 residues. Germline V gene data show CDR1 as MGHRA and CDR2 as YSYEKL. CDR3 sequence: CASSQEVDFFLQYF. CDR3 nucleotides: TGCGCCAGCAGCCAAGAGGTTGACTTCTTTCTCCAGTATTTT.

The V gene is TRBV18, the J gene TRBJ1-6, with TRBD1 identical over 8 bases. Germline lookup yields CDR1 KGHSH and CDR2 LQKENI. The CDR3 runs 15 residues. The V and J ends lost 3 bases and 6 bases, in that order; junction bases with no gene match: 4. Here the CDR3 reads CASSPTGEGNSPLHF. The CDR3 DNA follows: TGTGCCAGCTCACCGACAGGGGAGGGTAATTCACCCCTCCACTTT.

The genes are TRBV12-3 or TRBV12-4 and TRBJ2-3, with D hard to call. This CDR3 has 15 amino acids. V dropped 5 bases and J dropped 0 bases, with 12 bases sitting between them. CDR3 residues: CASSPWASSTDTQYF. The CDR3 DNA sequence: TGTGCCAGCAGTCCCTGGGCTTCTAGCACAGATACGCAGTATTTT.

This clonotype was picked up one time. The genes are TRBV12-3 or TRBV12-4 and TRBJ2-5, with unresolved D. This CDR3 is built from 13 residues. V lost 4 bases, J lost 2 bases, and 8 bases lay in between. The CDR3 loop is CASSSDWQETQYF. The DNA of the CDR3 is TGTGCCAGCAGTTCCGATTGGCAAGAGACCCAGTACTTC.

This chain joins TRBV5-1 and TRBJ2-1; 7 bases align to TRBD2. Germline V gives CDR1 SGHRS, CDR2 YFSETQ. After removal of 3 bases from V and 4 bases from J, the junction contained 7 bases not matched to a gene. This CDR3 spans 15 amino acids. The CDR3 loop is CASSSRLAIYNEQFF. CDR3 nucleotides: TGCGCCAGCAGCTCCCGACTAGCCATTTACAATGAGCAGTTCTTC.